This TCR beta chain was captured in a study of PD-1 blockade in classical Hodgkin lymphoma. This clone was picked up one time. In germline, CDR1 is LGHNT, CDR2 FRNRAP. The ends were cut back, 0 bases at V and 1 base at J, with 7 bases in the middle. There are 14 residues in the CDR3. Sequenced by immunoSEQ multiplex PCR; TCRdb stores in-frame clones only, minus some. The table records under 95,000 clones, about 93% of them present only once. Each of the patients experienced relapse following autologous stem cell transplantation, and their brentuximab vedotin exposure differed. The receptor was derived from a human donor with classical Hodgkin lymphoma. The sample was peripheral blood mononuclear cells (PBMCs), taken before the second cycle of nivolumab. The rearrangement uses TRBV12-5 and TRBJ2-7, with D possibly matching TRBD1 (6 bases). CDR3: CASGLVQGSYEQYF. The CDR3 DNA sequence: TGTGCTAGTGGTTTGGTACAGGGATCCTACGAGCAGTACTTC.